This TCR beta chain was profiled in a study of blood T cell repertoires in COVID-19. Study in general: Specimens from acute and convalescent COVID-19 originated in the United States, Italy and Spain. PBMCs, B-cell-depleted T cells, or T cells provided the cDNA or gDNA that made up the material.

The method was immunoSEQ multiplex PCR; TCRdb's version includes in-frame clones alone and lacks a portion of them. The sample records about 150,000 clones, 70% to 90% being singletons. The trim removed 3 bases at V and 3 bases at J, leaving 5 bases unmatched. The V gene's germline CDR1 is LGHDT and CDR2 YNNKEL (reference sequence). The CDR3 sequence is 15 residues long. Enrolled through a virtual design, the participants were between roughly 18 and 100 years of age and came from some 26 US areas. Cohorts were determined from participant-reported clinical history. The sequenced sample was PBMCs or T cells enriched from blood (not recorded which). The V and J genes are TRBV3-1 (or the pseudogene TRBV3-2) and TRBJ2-1, with 7 bases fitting TRBD2. This TCR was sampled from a man aged 50 or older who had recovered from COVID-19. This CDR3 reads CASSQGGRFYNEQFF. Written as DNA, the CDR3 is TGTGCCAGCAGCCAGGGCGGGAGATTCTACAATGAGCAGTTCTTC.